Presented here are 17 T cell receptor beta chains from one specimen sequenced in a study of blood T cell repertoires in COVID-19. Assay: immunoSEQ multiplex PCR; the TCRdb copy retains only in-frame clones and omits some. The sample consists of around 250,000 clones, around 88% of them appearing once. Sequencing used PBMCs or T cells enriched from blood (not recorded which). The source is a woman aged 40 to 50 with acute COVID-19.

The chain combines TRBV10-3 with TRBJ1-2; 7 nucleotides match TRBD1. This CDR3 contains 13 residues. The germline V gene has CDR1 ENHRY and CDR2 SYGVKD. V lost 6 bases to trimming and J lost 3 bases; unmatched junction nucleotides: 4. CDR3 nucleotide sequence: TGTGCCATCAGGGGGGACAGCGACTATGGCTACACCTTC. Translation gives CAIRGDSDYGYTF.

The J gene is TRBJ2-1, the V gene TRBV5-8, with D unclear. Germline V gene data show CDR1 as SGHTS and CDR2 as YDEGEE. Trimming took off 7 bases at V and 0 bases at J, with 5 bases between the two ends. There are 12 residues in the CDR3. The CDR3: CASASSYNEQFF. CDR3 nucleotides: TGTGCCAGCGCGAGCTCCTACAATGAGCAGTTCTTC.

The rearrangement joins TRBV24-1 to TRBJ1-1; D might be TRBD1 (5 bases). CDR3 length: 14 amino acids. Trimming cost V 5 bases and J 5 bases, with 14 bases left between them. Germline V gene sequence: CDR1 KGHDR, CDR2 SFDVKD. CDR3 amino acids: CATSGTDRGTEAFF. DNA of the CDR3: TGTGCCACCAGTGGGACTGACCGGGGGACTGAAGCTTTCTTT.

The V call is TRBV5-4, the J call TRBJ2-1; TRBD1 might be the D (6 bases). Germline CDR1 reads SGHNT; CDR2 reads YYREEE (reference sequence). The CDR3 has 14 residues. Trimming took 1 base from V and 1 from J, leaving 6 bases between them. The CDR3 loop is CASSLTGSYNEQFF. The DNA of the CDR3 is TGTGCCAGCAGCTTGACAGGGTCCTACAATGAGCAGTTCTTC.

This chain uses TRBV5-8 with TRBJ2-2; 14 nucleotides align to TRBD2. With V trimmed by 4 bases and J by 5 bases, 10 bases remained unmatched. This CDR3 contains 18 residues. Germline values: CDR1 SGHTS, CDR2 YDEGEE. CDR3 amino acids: CASSPGLAGGRWTGELFF. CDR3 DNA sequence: TGTGCCAGCAGCCCCGGACTAGCGGGGGGTCGATGGACCGGGGAGCTGTTTTTT.

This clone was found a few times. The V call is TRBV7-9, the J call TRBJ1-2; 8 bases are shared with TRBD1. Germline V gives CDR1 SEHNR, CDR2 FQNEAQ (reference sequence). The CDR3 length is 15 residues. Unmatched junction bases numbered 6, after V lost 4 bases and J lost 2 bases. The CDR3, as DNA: TGTGCCAGCAGCTCGAAGGACAGGGCGAACTATGGCTACACCTTC. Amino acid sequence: CASSSKDRANYGYTF.

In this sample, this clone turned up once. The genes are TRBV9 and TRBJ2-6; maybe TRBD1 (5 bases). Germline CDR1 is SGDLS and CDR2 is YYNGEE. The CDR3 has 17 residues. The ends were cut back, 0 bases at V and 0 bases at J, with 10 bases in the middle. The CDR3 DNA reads TGTGCCAGCAGCGTAGTTCAGGGATCCTCTGGGGCCAACGTCCTGACTTTC. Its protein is CASSVVQGSSGANVLTF.

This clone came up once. The CDR3 sequence: CASRATSRVGEQYF. The CDR3 DNA sequence: TGTGCCAGCAGGGCGACTAGTCGTGTGGGTGAGCAGTACTTC. This chain uses TRBV7-8 with TRBJ2-7, with a possible D match to TRBD2 (6 bases). Germline assignment: CDR1 SGHVS and CDR2 FQNEAQ. The CDR3 is 14 residues long. V lost 6 bases to trimming and J lost 7 bases, with 19 bases between them.

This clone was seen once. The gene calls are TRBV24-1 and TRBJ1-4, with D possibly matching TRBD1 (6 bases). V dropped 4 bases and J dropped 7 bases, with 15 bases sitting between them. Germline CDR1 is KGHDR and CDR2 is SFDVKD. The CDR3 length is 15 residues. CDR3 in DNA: TGTGCCACCAGTGACCCGAGGGGGTCTGGTGAAAAACTGTTTTTT. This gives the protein CATSDPRGSGEKLFF.

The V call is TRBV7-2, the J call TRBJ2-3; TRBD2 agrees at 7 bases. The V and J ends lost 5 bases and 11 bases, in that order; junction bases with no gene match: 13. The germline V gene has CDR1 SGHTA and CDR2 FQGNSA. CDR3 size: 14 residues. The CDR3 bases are TGTGCCAGCAGCCTCGGTCGGGCAACGGGAGGGCAGTATTTT. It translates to CASSLGRATGGQYF.

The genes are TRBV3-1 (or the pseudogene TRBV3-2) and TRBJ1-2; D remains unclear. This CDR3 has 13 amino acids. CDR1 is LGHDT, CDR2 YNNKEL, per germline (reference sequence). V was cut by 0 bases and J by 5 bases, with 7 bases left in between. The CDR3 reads CASSQEGGYGYTF. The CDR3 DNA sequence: TGTGCCAGCAGCCAAGAGGGAGGGTATGGCTACACCTTC.

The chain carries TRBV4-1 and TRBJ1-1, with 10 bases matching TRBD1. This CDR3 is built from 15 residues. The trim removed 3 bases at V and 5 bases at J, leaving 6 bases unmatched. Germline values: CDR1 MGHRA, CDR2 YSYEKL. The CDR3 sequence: CASSQGGQGETEAFF. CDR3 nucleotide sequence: TGCGCCAGCAGCCAGGGAGGACAGGGGGAAACTGAAGCTTTCTTT.

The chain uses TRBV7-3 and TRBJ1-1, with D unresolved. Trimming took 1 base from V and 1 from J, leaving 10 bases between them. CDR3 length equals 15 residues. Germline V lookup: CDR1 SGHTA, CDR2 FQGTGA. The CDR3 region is CASSLNGRGNTEAFF. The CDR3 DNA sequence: TGTGCCAGCAGCTTAAATGGGCGGGGGAACACTGAAGCTTTCTTT.

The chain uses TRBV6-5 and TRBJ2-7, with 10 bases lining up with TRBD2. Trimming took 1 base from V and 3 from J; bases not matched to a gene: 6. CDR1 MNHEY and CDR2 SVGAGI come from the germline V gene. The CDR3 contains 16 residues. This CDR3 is CASSYWVPSGGYEQYF. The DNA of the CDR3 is TGTGCCAGCAGTTACTGGGTACCTAGCGGGGGCTACGAGCAGTACTTC.

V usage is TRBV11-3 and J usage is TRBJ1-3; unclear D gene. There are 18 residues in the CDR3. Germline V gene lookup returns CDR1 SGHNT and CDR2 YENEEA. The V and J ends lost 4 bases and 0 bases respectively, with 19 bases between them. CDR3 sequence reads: CASSSLRVGPPSGNTIYF. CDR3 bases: TGTGCCAGCAGCTCGTTGCGGGTGGGTCCACCCTCTGGAAACACCATATATTTT.

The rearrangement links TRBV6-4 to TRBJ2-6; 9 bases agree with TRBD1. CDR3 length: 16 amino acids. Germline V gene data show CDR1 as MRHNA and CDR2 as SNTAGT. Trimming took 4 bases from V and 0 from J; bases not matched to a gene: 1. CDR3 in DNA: TGTGCCAGCAGTGGGGGACAGGGCTCTGGGGCCAACGTCCTGACTTTC. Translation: CASSGGQGSGANVLTF.

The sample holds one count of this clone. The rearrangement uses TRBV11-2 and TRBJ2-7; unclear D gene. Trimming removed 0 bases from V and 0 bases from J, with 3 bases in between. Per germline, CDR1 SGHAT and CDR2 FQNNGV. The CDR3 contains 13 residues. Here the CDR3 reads CASSLDISYEQYV. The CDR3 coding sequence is TGTGCCAGCAGCTTAGACATCTCCTACGAGCAGTACGTC.